Shown below are 2 T cell receptor beta chains from a single sample sequenced in a study of T-cell memory formation after mild COVID-19. TCRdb ran MiXCR on the 5' RACE reads and lists one entry per CDR3 protein. Of about 150,000 distinct CDR3 sequences detected, about 25% appear once; the ten largest clones hold around 22%. The sample comprised PBMCs or a T cell subset sorted from them (not recorded which). Receptors originate from an adult woman who had mild COVID-19 (a few samples of this study predate the infection). Cell type and time point are not known.

This clonotype was seen a single time. V and J are TRBV9 and TRBJ2-7, with D perhaps matching TRBD2 (6 bases). This CDR3 has 15 residues. Germline V CDR1 and CDR2: SGDLS, YYNGEE. Between the trimmed V and J ends, which lost 0 bases and 6 bases, there was a span of 16 bases. The CDR3 spells CASSVASQGLREQYF. The CDR3 DNA reads TGTGCCAGCAGCGTAGCCTCCCAGGGACTTCGCGAGCAGTACTTC.

This clonotype was picked up a small number of times. V is TRBV7-3 and J is TRBJ2-3, with D hard to call. V lost 4 bases and J 2 bases, leaving 16 bases between the germline ends. The CDR3 is made up of 16 amino acids. Germline CDR1 is SGHTA and CDR2 is FQGTGA. In DNA, the CDR3 is TGTGCCAGCAGCTCCCTGGGGATGGAGACCACAGATACGCAGTATTTT. It translates to CASSSLGMETTDTQYF.